The rows below give T cell receptor beta chains drawn from one sample of a study of blood T cell repertoires in COVID-19. The repertoire was sequenced with immunoSEQ multiplex PCR; TCRdb's copy has only in-frame clones and lacks some. The table records over 100,000 clones, 85% to 90% of them present only once. Sequences were obtained from peripheral blood. The receptors were gathered from a human donor with acute or convalescent COVID-19. The donor label of this sample is uncertain. CDR3s include the opening cysteine and the closing phenylalanine or tryptophan. Size is omitted from some rows. Given values are once, few, many or a class for expanded clones.

clone size: -; V gene: TRBV5-1; CDR3 protein: CASSSTERLASTDTQYF
clone size: -; V gene: TRBV19; CDR3 protein: CASSLLLGGATGYTF
clone size: -; V gene: TRBV18; CDR3 protein: CASSPLGGETQYF
clone size: -; V gene: TRBV15; CDR3 protein: CATSAGQSSEAFF
clone size: -; V gene: TRBV12-3/TRBV12-4; CDR3 protein: CASSSPQGGYTF
clone size: -; V gene: TRBV7-6; CDR3 protein: CASSLGTGGLYNEQFF
clone size: -; V gene: TRBV6-5; CDR3 protein: CASGRQGGNYGYTF
clone size: -; V gene: TRBV19; CDR3 protein: CASNRHPENTEAFF
clone size: -; V gene: TRBV14; CDR3 protein: CASSQGLWGRSPLHF
clone size: -; V gene: TRBV5-3; CDR3 protein: CARSLSRNQPQHF
clone size: -; V gene: TRBV18; CDR3 protein: CASSPAGGTYNEQFF
clone size: few; V gene: TRBV20-1; CDR3 protein: CSASPYNEQFF
clone size: few; V gene: TRBV2; CDR3 protein: CASHNRGSNQPQHF
clone size: -; V gene: TRBV5-1; CDR3 protein: CASSPGQNLNTIYF
clone size: once; V gene: TRBV27; CDR3 protein: CASSSLAGGLSSYNEQFF
clone size: -; V gene: TRBV28; CDR3 protein: CASSWGGNEAFF
clone size: once; V gene: TRBV30; CDR3 protein: CAWSPGQDGYTF
clone size: -; V gene: TRBV7-2; CDR3 protein: CASSFPGTGTPFF
clone size: -; V gene: TRBV5-1; CDR3 protein: CASRANWGVDNEQFF
clone size: -; V gene: TRBV18; CDR3 protein: CASSREAYEQYF
clone size: -; V gene: TRBV5-1; CDR3 protein: CASSLGQANYGYTF
clone size: -; V gene: TRBV4-2; CDR3 protein: CASSQVGRTLYNEQFF
clone size: -; V gene: TRBV9; CDR3 protein: CASSVDRGNEKLFF
clone size: -; V gene: TRBV2; CDR3 protein: CASSAGTGVGNSPLHF
clone size: -; V gene: TRBV29-1; CDR3 protein: CSVVGGGTEAFF
clone size: -; V gene: TRBV27; CDR3 protein: CASSRQGENTIYF
clone size: -; V gene: TRBV5-1; CDR3 protein: CASSLVSGAQGSGSPLHF
clone size: -; V gene: TRBV5-4; CDR3 protein: CASSTSGSTDTQYF
clone size: -; V gene: TRBV7-6; CDR3 protein: CASSSEREGYEQYF
clone size: -; V gene: TRBV3-1/TRBV3-2; CDR3 protein: CASSQGSYGGMAGYTF
clone size: -; V gene: TRBV19; CDR3 protein: CASSPRGTGFSDTQYF
clone size: -; V gene: TRBV4-3; CDR3 protein: CASSQQVVADTQYF
clone size: -; V gene: TRBV2; CDR3 protein: CASSRTASGANVLTF
clone size: -; V gene: TRBV29-1; CDR3 protein: CSVGTSQGDTQYF
clone size: -; V gene: TRBV4-3; CDR3 protein: CASSPPGADTQYF
clone size: -; V gene: TRBV18; CDR3 protein: CASSPPSRQGYTF
clone size: -; V gene: TRBV10-3; CDR3 protein: CAISDMANSGNTIYF
clone size: -; V gene: TRBV12-3/TRBV12-4; CDR3 protein: CASRPGQYTQYF
clone size: -; V gene: TRBV18; CDR3 protein: CASSLPQGSTYGYTF
clone size: -; V gene: TRBV29-1; CDR3 protein: CSVRTSGSYEQYF
clone size: once; V gene: TRBV7-7; CDR3 protein: CASSLAGDGRTGELFF
clone size: -; V gene: TRBV7-8; CDR3 protein: CASSLGLGYEQYF
clone size: -; V gene: TRBV19; CDR3 protein: CASSPAWSLEQYF
clone size: -; V gene: TRBV2; CDR3 protein: CASGAYLGATEAFF
clone size: once; V gene: TRBV5-1; CDR3 protein: CASSRQGGASEKLFF
clone size: -; V gene: TRBV7-9; CDR3 protein: CASSTDRYLAKNIQYF